This T cell receptor beta chain was profiled in a study of graft-versus-host responses after intestinal transplantation. Repertoires were generated with immunoSEQ multiplex PCR, while TCRdb's copy carries only in-frame clones and drops some. This sample has around 15,000 clones, with around 87% found just once. Either the posterior iliac crest or another site supplied the post-transplant bone marrow. This CDR3 region has 14 residues. Deletions cut 7 bases from V and 2 bases from J, with 15 bases between. Germline CDR1 LNHDA, CDR2 SQIVND (reference sequence). The TCR was taken from a human patient who received an intestinal transplant, so some T cells may come from the graft donor. This rearrangement joins TRBV19 to TRBJ2-7, with D hard to call. The sequences come from bone marrow, collected about 120 days after intestinal transplantation. The CDR3 loop reads CASKRESDTYEQYF. In DNA, the CDR3 is TGTGCCAGTAAGAGAGAGTCTGACACCTACGAGCAGTACTTC.